The rows below give T cell receptor beta chains drawn from one sample of a study of blood T cell repertoires in COVID-19. Sequenced by immunoSEQ multiplex PCR; TCRdb stores in-frame clones only, minus some. The sample carries some 320,000 clones, around 87% recorded once. Sequences were obtained from PBMCs or T cells enriched from blood (not recorded which). These receptor sequences come from a woman aged 25 to 45 who had recovered from COVID-19. Each CDR3 is given with its conserved first and last residue. The order of the fields is J gene, V gene, CDR3 protein.

TRBJ1-2,TRBV7-2,CASSPRSNLNYGYTF
TRBJ1-1,TRBV6-2/TRBV6-3,CASSPMTGPIKTEAFF
TRBJ1-1,TRBV29-1,CSVEANRDRRNTEAFF
TRBJ1-2,TRBV13,CASSLGLIGQGTAGGYTF
TRBJ1-1,TRBV5-1,CASSSPIPGTKIPHTEAFF
TRBJ1-4,TRBV7-2,CASSLGGQGNEKLFF
TRBJ2-5,TRBV28,CASSLSLETQYF
TRBJ2-3,TRBV11-1,CASSSRTGSTDTQYF
TRBJ1-1,TRBV7-2,CASSLFADSNTEAFF
TRBJ2-2,TRBV9,CASSSSATGGHTGELFF
TRBJ1-2,TRBV2,CASSVGQNYGYTF
TRBJ2-7,TRBV27,CASSQGVWRGYPGEQYF
TRBJ1-5,TRBV2,CASRSAGGQPQHF
TRBJ1-2,TRBV4-1,CASSQRGPVYGYTF
TRBJ1-5,TRBV4-1,CASSQGAYQPQHF
TRBJ1-2,TRBV5-4,CASSAGQGTDGYTF
TRBJ1-5,TRBV4-1,CASSQDGRARNQPQHF
TRBJ2-5,TRBV3-1/TRBV3-2,CASSQALAGAWGETQYF
TRBJ2-7,TRBV18,CASSPTSGYEQYF
TRBJ2-7,TRBV9,CASSVEGGTYEQYF
TRBJ1-6,TRBV25-1,CASSGTRNSPLHF
TRBJ1-4,TRBV5-1,CASCRPGGRAEKLFF
TRBJ1-1,TRBV6-5,CASSYSITGGAFF
TRBJ2-7,TRBV9,CASSVARDSPRGEQYF
TRBJ2-2,TRBV27,CASRHLVGANTGELFF
TRBJ1-4,TRBV12-3/TRBV12-4,CASSRDSQRFF
TRBJ1-2,TRBV19,CASRPFQGAIGYTF
TRBJ1-3,TRBV4-1,CASSRGQGIDSGNTIYF
TRBJ1-5,TRBV6-5,CASSSTGVNQPQHF
TRBJ1-2,TRBV2,CASSAMIGNYGYTF
TRBJ1-2,TRBV7-9,CASSLGRDYGYTF
TRBJ1-2,TRBV5-1,CASSPTSGDGYTF
TRBJ1-1,TRBV19,CASRNTLLNTEAFF
TRBJ1-5,TRBV19,CASSIRDSGQPQHF
TRBJ2-2,TRBV5-6,CASSWDRADTGELFF
TRBJ2-7,TRBV7-6,CASSPGTGNYEQYF
TRBJ2-1,TRBV19,CASSIQGPGGNEQFF
TRBJ1-1,TRBV28,CASSFGTGMGTEAFF
TRBJ2-5,TRBV5-6,CASSLVGLAGAMTRETQYF
TRBJ1-1,TRBV20-1,CSSRLNTEAFF
TRBJ2-2,TRBV2,CASSGQGSGELFF
TRBJ1-2,TRBV6-5,CASSQRDRGLGYTF
TRBJ1-6,TRBV6-5,CASSSDRDNSPLHF
TRBJ1-6,TRBV2,CASSEEQSSYNSPLHF
TRBJ1-2,TRBV3-1/TRBV3-2,CASSPGVLDYGYTF
TRBJ1-5,TRBV15,CATSSWEREFYQPQHF
TRBJ2-5,TRBV11-2,CASSLGFSQETQYF
TRBJ2-3,TRBV6-1,CASSERDRGTDTQYF
TRBJ1-5,TRBV21-1,CASSKSGVGNQPQHF
TRBJ2-1,TRBV12-3/TRBV12-4,CASSLWTSSEQFF
TRBJ2-2,TRBV7-9,CASSSPTGELFF
TRBJ1-2,TRBV29-1,CSVWDRGDYGYTF